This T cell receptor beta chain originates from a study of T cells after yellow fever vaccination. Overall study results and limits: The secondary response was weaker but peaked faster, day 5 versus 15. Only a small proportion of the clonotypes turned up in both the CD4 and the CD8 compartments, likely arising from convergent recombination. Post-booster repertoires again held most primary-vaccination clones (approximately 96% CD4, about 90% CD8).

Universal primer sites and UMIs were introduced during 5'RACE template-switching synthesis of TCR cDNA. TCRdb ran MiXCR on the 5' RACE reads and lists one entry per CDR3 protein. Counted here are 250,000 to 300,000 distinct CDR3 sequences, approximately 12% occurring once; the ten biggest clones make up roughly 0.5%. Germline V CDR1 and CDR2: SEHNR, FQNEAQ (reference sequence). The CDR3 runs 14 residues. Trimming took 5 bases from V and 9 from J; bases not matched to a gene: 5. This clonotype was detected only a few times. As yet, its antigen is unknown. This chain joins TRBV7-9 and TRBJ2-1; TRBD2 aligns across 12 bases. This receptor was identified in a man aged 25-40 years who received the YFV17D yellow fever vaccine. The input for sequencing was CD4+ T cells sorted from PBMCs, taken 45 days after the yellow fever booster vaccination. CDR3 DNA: TGTGCCAGCAGCATCCTACTAGCGGGAGGTGAGCAGTTCTTC. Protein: CASSILLAGGEQFF.